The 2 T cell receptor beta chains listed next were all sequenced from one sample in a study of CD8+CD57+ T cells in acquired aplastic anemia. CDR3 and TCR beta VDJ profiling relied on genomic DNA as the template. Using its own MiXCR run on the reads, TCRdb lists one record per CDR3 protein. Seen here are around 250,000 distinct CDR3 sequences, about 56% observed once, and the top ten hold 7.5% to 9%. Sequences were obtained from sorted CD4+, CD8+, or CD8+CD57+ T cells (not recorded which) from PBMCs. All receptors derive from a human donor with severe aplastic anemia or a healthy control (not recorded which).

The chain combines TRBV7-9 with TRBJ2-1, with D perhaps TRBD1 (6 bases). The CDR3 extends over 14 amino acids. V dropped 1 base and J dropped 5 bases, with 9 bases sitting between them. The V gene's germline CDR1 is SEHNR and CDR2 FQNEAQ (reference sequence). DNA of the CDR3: TGTGCCAGCAGCTTAGGGACAGCTGACAATGAGCAGTTCTTC. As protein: CASSLGTADNEQFF. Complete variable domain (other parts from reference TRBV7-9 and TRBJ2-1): DTGVSQNPRHKITKRGQNVTFRCDPISEHNRLYWYRQTLGQGPEFLTYFQNEAQLEKSRLLSDRFSAERPKGSFSTLEIQRTEQGDSAMYLCASSLGTADNEQFFGPGTRLTVL.

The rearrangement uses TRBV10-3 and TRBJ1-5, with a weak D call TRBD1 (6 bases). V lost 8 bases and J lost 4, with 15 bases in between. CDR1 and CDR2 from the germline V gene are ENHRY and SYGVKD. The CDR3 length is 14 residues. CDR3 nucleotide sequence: TGTGCCATCGGAGACGGGACACGAAATCAGCCCCAGCATTTT. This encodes CAIGDGTRNQPQHF.